This T cell receptor beta chain was identified in a study of OX40 agonist ivuxolimab in advanced cancers. TCRdb's table, derived via immunoSEQ multiplex PCR, lists solely in-frame clones and lacks some. The sample has about 70,000 clones; approximately 85% are singletons. CDR3 length: 15 residues. Trimming cost V 1 base and J 2 bases, with 12 bases left between them. CDR1 is MGHRA, CDR2 YSYEKL, per germline. The receptor comes from an adult with an advanced solid tumor such as melanoma, head and neck, liver or kidney cancer. The source was CD4+ or CD8+ T cells sorted from blood, collected in a trial of the OX40 agonist ivuxolimab. V usage is TRBV4-1 and J usage is TRBJ2-7; D might be TRBD1 or TRBD2, each matching 6 bases. CDR3 loop: CASSQGRGMPYEQYF. CDR3 nucleotide sequence: TGCGCCAGCAGCCAAGGGAGGGGGATGCCCTACGAGCAGTACTTC.